The sequence of this TCR beta chain was determined in a study of PD-L1 blockade in urothelial cancer (dated by TCRdb to 2015 to 2018). About the study as a whole: Every patient began therapy in the mid-2010s and was given atezolizumab 1,200 mg intravenously every 3 weeks. About 10 patients achieved durable clinical benefit and approximately 20 did not. Blood samples gave a median of around 130,000 T cells and 88,000 or so unique TCRs, with a median clonality of roughly 0.081. Durable clinical benefit meant progression-free survival longer than 6 months, and TCR features were also tested against progression-free and overall survival. Pretreatment blood TCR-seq was available for 30 or so patients, at least one posttreatment blood collection was obtained for around 25 patients, and tumor TCR-seq was available for around 25 patients. An ECOG performance status of 0 or 1 was recorded for the patients, and 0 to 3 prior chemotherapy regimens had been received by the patients. Twenty-five of 29 patients were identified as males with urothelial cancer of bladder origin, and a prior smoking history was reported by 18 of 29 patients. An exploratory multi-omic analysis was conducted of the somatic, immune and clinical correlates of response to PD-L1 blockade with atezolizumab in urothelial cancer. Blood samples were analyzed at two time points: 3 weeks after treatment start (second dose) and 6 weeks after treatment start. In the same patients who had TCR sequencing, pretreatment tumors also underwent whole exome sequencing and RNA sequencing. Pretreatment tumor samples, along with matched peripheral blood serially collected before and after atezolizumab treatment, were subjected to TCR sequencing.

Overall study outcomes, separate from this receptor: Because the sample size was small (n of about 30) and many of the analyses were exploratory, the results are meant to be hypothesis-generating. A pretreatment peripheral blood TCR clonality below the median was linked to improved progression-free and overall survival. Greater expansion of tumor-associated TCR clones in peripheral blood 3 weeks after the start of treatment was observed in patients with durable benefit (n of about 24, p = 0.022).

Regarding this clone: Its target antigen remains unknown. Base-call qualities are not available, and no considerably larger clone is one nucleotide away.

Via the germline V gene (reference sequence), CDR1 is PRHDT and CDR2 FYEKMQ. Trimming accounts for 3 bases at V and 6 bases at J, while the number of junction bases matched to no gene is 9. The CDR3 runs 17 residues from the cysteine to the phenylalanine. Just CDR3 DNA is preserved here, 51 bases in frame from base 1. Synthetic TCR analog templates were spiked into each PCR so that absolute template abundance could be estimated from read counts. The immunoSEQ assay used bias-controlled V and J gene primers to amplify TCRbeta CDR3 regions from genomic DNA. Sequencing of rearranged TCRbeta segments was performed at approximately 20X coverage. For the original study's pipeline: Sequencing errors were corrected by clustering and CDR3s were annotated against IMGT to assign V, D and J genes. Downstream analyses used only productive TCRbeta rearrangements and left out out-of-frame or stop-codon sequences. To compute clonality, Shannon entropy was normalized by the log of the number of unique productive sequences and then subtracted from one. Fisher's exact test with Benjamini-Hochberg correction, using a cutoff of adjusted p below 0.01, was how clones that differed between time points or between blood and tumor were identified. This is the immuneACCESS table as TCRdb keeps it, with only in-frame sequences that have V and J called. A part of the clones is gone; compared with another copy, unresolved V genes explain less than half, and the rest is unexplained. The V and J calls and the clone size are those of that table, but D and trimming were determined from the DNA. The sample table holds around 57,000 clones, of which roughly 77% were seen once. The ten largest clones represent roughly 1.5% of the sample.

This specimen's time point label, per the study, means: pretreatment peripheral blood. The cohort included 25 to 30 patients with locally advanced or metastatic urothelial carcinoma who were treated at Memorial Sloan Kettering on a trial protocol. Peripheral blood mononuclear cells were collected pretreatment and during treatment, with between 1 and 8 total time points per patient. The Qiagen DNeasy Blood extraction kit was used to purify genomic DNA from total PBMCs and tumor samples. PBMCs were collected pretreatment and during treatment, and were isolated and stored as previously described. This sequence uses TRBV13 and TRBJ2-3, with 13 middle bases fitting TRBD2. This receptor was identified in a man in his 70s with urothelial cancer. Source: PBMCs, taken around atezolizumab (anti-PD-L1) treatment. The CDR3 region: CASSFKLAGGPGDTQYF. In nucleotide form, the sequence is TGTGCCAGCAGCTTCAAACTAGCGGGAGGGCCAGGGGATACGCAGTATTTT. The entire variable domain, with the stretches around the CDR3 drawn from the reference TRBV13 and TRBJ2-3 proteins, is AAGVIQSPRHLIKEKRETATLKCYPIPRHDTVYWYQQGPGQDPQFLISFYEKMQSDKGSIPDRFSAQQFSDYHSELNMSSLELGDSALYFCASSFKLAGGPGDTQYFGPGTRLTVL.